The next 4 T cell receptor beta chains were all read from a single sample in a study of radiotherapy plus CTLA-4 blockade in lung cancer (dated by TCRdb to 2017 to 2018). Receptors were amplified or captured by the immunoSEQ multiplex PCR assay. Here the immuneACCESS table is served through TCRdb, limited to in-frame sequences with V and J called. Missing clones are a known gap in these copies; in checked studies unresolved V genes cover under half, and the rest lacks a known reason. In this sample the table shows about 28,000 clones, approximately 79% of which occur a single time. The ten most abundant clones make up 7.7% of the sample. The specimen was peripheral blood, collected from a patient treated with radiotherapy plus ipilimumab. The origin of the receptors is a human donor with non-small cell lung cancer who had stable disease on radiotherapy plus ipilimumab.

The chain links TRBV7-2 to TRBJ1-1; D not resolved. The CDR3 sequence is 11 residues long. Trimming removed 5 bases at V and 6 bases at J, with 7 bases between. Looked up from germline, CDR1 is SGHTA and CDR2 is FQGNSA. The CDR3: CASSPQAEAFF. The CDR3 nucleotides are TGTGCCAGCAGCCCTCAGGCTGAAGCTTTCTTT. Filled out from reference TRBV7-2 and TRBJ1-1, the complete variable domain reads GAGVSQSPSNKVTEKGKDVELRCDPISGHTALYWYRQSLGQGLEFLIYFQGNSAPDKSGLPSDRFSAERTGGSVSTLTIQRTQQEDSAVYLCASSPQAEAFFGQGTRLTVV.

About this clone itself: Other nucleotide sequences in the sample specify the same CDR3. V is TRBV7-2 and J is TRBJ2-4, with D maybe TRBD1 (6 bases). Germline loops: CDR1 SGHTA, CDR2 FQGNSA. The CDR3 has 18 amino acids. V was trimmed by 5 bases and J by 0 bases, leaving 20 bases between them. The chain's CDR3 is CASSLGQGQSLAKNIQYF. CDR3 bases: TGTGCCAGCAGCCTGGGGCAGGGACAATCCTTAGCCAAAAACATTCAGTACTTC.

The chain couples TRBV5-1 to TRBJ2-3; D possibly corresponds to TRBD1 (5 bases). The CDR3 is 16 amino acids. The germline V and J ends were trimmed by 1 base and 2 bases, with 14 bases remaining between them. Germline assignment: CDR1 SGHRS and CDR2 YFSETQ. The CDR3: CASSLSPGIDTDTQYF. For the CDR3, the DNA is TGCGCCAGCAGCTTGTCTCCAGGGATAGACACAGATACGCAGTATTTT.

This clone came up once. The sample has other DNA sequences that encode this CDR3 too. J is TRBJ1-2 and V is TRBV6-5, with 11 nucleotides matching TRBD1. Germline CDR1 reads MNHEY; CDR2 reads SVGAGI. Germline trimming cut 2 bases from V and 8 bases from J; bases unmatched to any gene: 10. The CDR3 covers 16 residues. The CDR3 coding sequence is TGTGCCAGCAGTTACCAGGGGGGGGGACAGGGGGGGGGCTACACCTTC. Protein sequence: CASSYQGGGQGGGYTF.